This T cell receptor (beta chain) was recovered during a study of T-cell reconstitution after alpha-beta-depleted transplantation in children. A library of TCRbeta sequences, prepared with unique molecular identifiers, was generated. TCRdb re-called the PCR reads with MiXCR, one entry per CDR3 protein. The repertoire includes some 590,000 distinct CDR3 sequences, roughly a tenth of them detected once, and roughly 3.9% sits in the top ten. The V gene's germline CDR1 is DFQATT and CDR2 SNEGSKA (reference sequence). The CDR3 covers 17 residues. Trimming pared 2 bases from V and 0 bases from J, leaving 14 bases between.

This clonotype was obtained from a human donor who donated a stem cell graft to a child with acute myeloid leukemia. The specimen was PBMCs from the stem cell graft donor, collected from the stem cell graft. The rearrangement joins TRBV20-1 to TRBJ2-6, with no clear D. The CDR3 coding sequence is TGCAGTGCTAGACCACACGTAGGCATCTCTGGGGCCAACGTCCTGACTTTC. As protein: CSARPHVGISGANVLTF.